This entry lists 31 T cell receptor beta chains sequenced from one sample in a study of control samples from healthy donors and cancer patients. Assay: immunoSEQ multiplex PCR; the TCRdb copy retains only in-frame clones and omits some. This sample has about 120,000 clones, with 89% found just once. The sequenced sample consisted of blood. The receptor source for this set is a man in his forties or fifties in good health.

This rearrangement joins TRBV7-9 to TRBJ2-7; TRBD1 matches 9 bases. The junction had 7 bases not matched to a gene; V was cut back by 2 bases and J by 5 bases. The germline gives CDR1 SEHNR, CDR2 FQNEAQ (reference sequence). This CDR3 region has 15 residues. This chain's CDR3 is CASSLPGTGIHEQYF. The CDR3 DNA reads as TGTGCCAGCAGCTTACCCGGGACAGGGATCCACGAGCAGTACTTC.

The chain carries TRBV13 and TRBJ1-2; 9 positions agree with TRBD1. Trimming removed 5 bases from V and 4 bases from J; junction bases left unmatched: 11. CDR1 and CDR2 from the germline V gene are PRHDT and FYEKMQ (reference sequence). This CDR3 comprises 16 residues. The CDR3 spells CASSPTGQGVTYGYTF. The CDR3 bases are TGTGCCAGCAGCCCGACGGGACAGGGCGTGACCTATGGCTACACCTTC.

By frequency in the sample, this clone is medium-sized. Other DNA sequences in the sample encode the same CDR3. This CDR3 reads CASSSSPYGYTF. In DNA form, the CDR3 reads TGTGCCAGCAGTTCGAGTCCCTATGGCTACACCTTC. The chain couples TRBV28 to TRBJ1-2; D is uncertain. The germline V and J ends were trimmed by 4 bases and 4 bases, with 7 bases remaining between them. The CDR3 is 12 residues long. In germline, CDR1 is MDHEN, CDR2 SYDVKM.

The chain recombines TRBV5-1 with TRBJ2-7; 8 nucleotides agree with TRBD1. The length of the CDR3 is 15 residues. In germline, CDR1 is SGHRS, CDR2 YFSETQ. Germline trimming cut 2 bases from V and 1 base from J; bases unmatched to any gene: 5. This chain's CDR3 is CASSFLGQESYEQYF. The CDR3 DNA sequence: TGCGCCAGCAGCTTCCTGGGACAGGAATCCTACGAGCAGTACTTC.

This chain connects TRBV4-2 to TRBJ2-2; TRBD2 matches 8 bases. The CDR3 consists of 16 residues. Looked up from germline, CDR1 is LGHNA and CDR2 is YNFKEQ. V dropped 1 base and J dropped 6; count of bases not matched to a gene: 7. The DNA for the CDR3 is TGTGCCAGCAGCCAAGCTGCGGGGGGAATGGCCGGGGAGCTGTTTTTT. Its translation is CASSQAAGGMAGELFF.

This chain uses TRBV27 with TRBJ1-2, with TRBD1 identical over 9 bases. The V gene's germline CDR1 is MNHEY and CDR2 SMNVEV (reference sequence). The CDR3 is made up of 15 amino acids. With V trimmed by 2 bases and J by 8 bases, 9 bases remained unmatched. The CDR3 protein is CASSLGGQGWKGYTF. CDR3 coding DNA: TGTGCCAGCAGTTTAGGGGGACAGGGTTGGAAAGGCTACACCTTC.

In its sample, this clone was seen once. The chain combines TRBV19 with TRBJ1-4; possibly TRBD1 for D (5 bases). Per germline, CDR1 LNHDA and CDR2 SQIVND (reference sequence). V lost 6 bases and J lost 6, with 11 bases in between. The CDR3 length is 13 residues. The CDR3 sequence: CASRTVGDEKLFF. The CDR3 DNA follows: TGTGCCAGTAGGACGGTAGGGGATGAAAAACTGTTTTTT.

The genes are TRBV28 and TRBJ1-4, with D maybe TRBD1 (6 bases). V lost 4 bases and J lost 7, with 16 bases in between. Germline V lookup: CDR1 MDHEN, CDR2 SYDVKM. The CDR3 sequence is 15 residues long. In DNA, the CDR3 is TGTGCCAGCAGTTCACAGGGCAGTTATTCTGAAAAACTGTTTTTT. This encodes CASSSQGSYSEKLFF.

The rearrangement uses TRBV27 and TRBJ2-4, with D possibly TRBD2 on 5 matching bases. Trimming took 2 bases from V and 3 from J, leaving 8 bases between them. CDR1 and CDR2 (germline): MNHEY, SMNVEV (reference sequence). CDR3 size: 14 residues. The CDR3 nucleotides are TGTGCCAGCAGTTTAAGACGGGGCAAAAACATTCAGTACTTC. Amino acids: CASSLRRGKNIQYF.

CDR3 sequence reads: CASSLGVAHNQETQYF. DNA of the CDR3: TGCGCCAGCAGCTTGGGGGTGGCTCATAACCAAGAGACCCAGTACTTC. The chain combines TRBV5-1 with TRBJ2-5; no definite D call. Trimming stripped 0 bases from V and 0 bases from J, with 12 bases between. CDR3 size: 16 residues. Germline-derived CDR1 and CDR2 are SGHRS and YFSETQ.

J is TRBJ1-5 and V is TRBV30; D might be TRBD1 (6 bases). Trimming cost V 3 bases and J 7 bases, with 16 bases left between them. Germline V CDR1 and CDR2: GTSNPN, SVGIG (reference sequence). There are 14 residues in the CDR3. The CDR3 DNA follows: TGTGCCTGGAGCACTCACAGGGTACGGCAGCCCCAGCATTTT. Amino acids: CAWSTHRVRQPQHF.

The V call is TRBV24-1, the J call TRBJ1-3; a weak D match, TRBD1 (6 bases). The V gene lost 7 bases and the J gene lost 0 bases, with 15 bases spanning the gap. The CDR3 spans 16 residues. Germline CDR1 and CDR2: KGHDR and SFDVKD. CDR3 residues: CATSNLTGNSGNTIYF. For the CDR3, the DNA is TGTGCCACCAGCAATCTCACAGGGAACTCTGGAAACACCATATATTTT.

The chain's CDR3 is CAIRTDRDTGELFF. CDR3 coding DNA: TGTGCCATCAGAACGGACAGGGACACCGGGGAGCTGTTTTTT. J is TRBJ2-2 and V is TRBV10-3; 8 bases line up with TRBD1. CDR3 length: 14 residues. Looked up from germline, CDR1 is ENHRY and CDR2 is SYGVKD. J gave up 3 bases and V 6 bases, and 3 bases lay outside the gene matches.

The V gene is TRBV19, the J gene TRBJ1-2; a possible D gene is TRBD1 (5 bases). The CDR3 consists of 15 residues. Germline V gene lookup returns CDR1 LNHDA and CDR2 SQIVND (reference sequence). Trimming cost V 1 base and J 1 base, with 10 bases left between them. The CDR3 nucleotides read TGTGCCAGTAGTATAGTCCTCGACAGTAACTATGGCTACACCTTC. Translating it yields CASSIVLDSNYGYTF.

This sequence joins TRBV4-1 and TRBJ1-6; D is unclear. The CDR3 has 12 amino acids. Trimming took 0 bases from V and 11 from J, leaving 5 bases between them. The V gene's germline CDR1 is MGHRA and CDR2 YSYEKL. The CDR3 DNA follows: TGCGCCAGCAGCCAAGACGCCACACCCCTCCACTTT. Translating it yields CASSQDATPLHF.

The chain recombines TRBV27 with TRBJ2-2, with TRBD2 matching 10 bases. From germline, CDR1 is MNHEY and CDR2 SMNVEV (reference sequence). J gave up 6 bases and V 5 bases, and 6 bases lay outside the gene matches. This CDR3 region has 15 residues. This CDR3 reads CASSLSLAGAGELFF. DNA of the CDR3: TGTGCCAGCAGTCTGTCGCTAGCGGGGGCCGGGGAGCTGTTTTTT.

The chain employs TRBV14 and TRBJ2-5; a weak D match, TRBD1 (6 bases). Germline V lookup: CDR1 SGHDN, CDR2 FVKESK. CDR3 length equals 16 residues. V gave up 0 bases and J gave up 3 bases, with 14 bases separating them. The CDR3 bases are TGTGCCAGCAGCCAAGATTTGTCGCCAGGGGAAGAGACCCAGTACTTC. This gives the protein CASSQDLSPGEETQYF.

The rearrangement joins TRBV19 to TRBJ1-6; perhaps TRBD1 as D (6 bases). Germline CDR1 and CDR2: LNHDA and SQIVND (reference sequence). The CDR3 spans 14 residues. Deletions cut 8 bases from V and 7 bases from J, with 15 bases between. The CDR3 loop is CASSKGGRNSPLHF. DNA of the CDR3: TGTGCCAGTTCGAAGGGGGGTAGGAATTCACCCCTCCACTTT.

The V call is TRBV2, the J call TRBJ2-1, with 9 bases matching TRBD1. This CDR3 is 16 amino acids long. J lost 4 bases, V lost 2 bases, and 6 bases had no gene match. Germline V gene lookup returns CDR1 SNHLY and CDR2 FYNNEI. The CDR3 sequence is CASSESGTGLYNEQFF. The CDR3 DNA reads TGTGCCAGCAGTGAATCGGGGACAGGGCTTTACAATGAGCAGTTCTTC.

J is TRBJ1-5 and V is TRBV5-1; a weak D match, TRBD1 (6 bases). Germline V gene data show CDR1 as SGHRS and CDR2 as YFSETQ. The CDR3 spans 15 residues. The germline V and J ends were trimmed by 0 bases and 5 bases, with 12 bases remaining between them. As DNA, the CDR3 is TGCGCCAGCAGCTTGGCCATGGGGGCGGATCAGCCCCAGCATTTT. This codes for CASSLAMGADQPQHF.

In DNA form, the CDR3 reads TGTGCCAGCAGCGTAGGGGTGGCGGGGGGAGCAGATACGCAGTATTTT. Residues: CASSVGVAGGADTQYF. The V and J genes are TRBV9 and TRBJ2-3; 8 bases agree with TRBD2. Trimming took 0 bases from V and 4 from J; bases not matched to a gene: 7. The germline V gene encodes CDR1 SGDLS and CDR2 YYNGEE. This CDR3 region has 16 residues.

This chain joins TRBV3-1 (or the pseudogene TRBV3-2) and TRBJ2-5, with TRBD1 matching 8 bases. The germline CDR1 and CDR2 sequences are LGHDT and YNNKEL (reference sequence). Unmatched junction bases numbered 7, after V lost 8 bases and J lost 5 bases. The CDR3 extends over 13 amino acids. The CDR3 sequence is CASLLTGAETQYF. The CDR3 DNA reads as TGTGCCAGCCTATTGACAGGGGCCGAGACCCAGTACTTC.

The V and J genes are TRBV19 and TRBJ2-3; 8 bases are a match to TRBD1. With V trimmed by 5 bases and J by 5 bases, 3 bases remained unmatched. The CDR3 totals 13 residues. Germline-derived CDR1 and CDR2 are LNHDA and SQIVND (reference sequence). DNA of the CDR3: TGTGCCAGTAGTCAGGGGGCTGGAGATACGCAGTATTTT. This sequence encodes CASSQGAGDTQYF.

This clone was picked up one time. The chain carries TRBV5-4 and TRBJ1-2; 7 bases match TRBD1. Germline CDR1 is SGHNT and CDR2 is YYREEE (reference sequence). After removal of 2 bases from V and 4 bases from J, the junction contained 11 bases not matched to a gene. The CDR3 contains 16 residues. The CDR3 coding sequence is TGTGCCAGCAGCTTTAATGCGGGACAGACACTCTATGGCTACACCTTC. It is translated as CASSFNAGQTLYGYTF.

The V gene is TRBV18, the J gene TRBJ2-1; 8 nucleotides agree with TRBD2. V lost 2 bases and J lost 2; bases outside the gene matches: 5. This CDR3 is 16 amino acids long. CDR1 is KGHSH and CDR2 is LQKENI in the germline V gene. The CDR3 loop is CASSPTGGGPYNEQFF. For the CDR3, the DNA is TGTGCCAGCTCACCAACGGGGGGGGGCCCCTACAATGAGCAGTTCTTC.

To note about this clone: Germline is not matched at one junction end, which may reflect a read error. The V gene is TRBV6-5, the J gene TRBJ1-2; 11 nucleotides match TRBD1. Germline-derived CDR1 and CDR2 are MNHEY and SVGAGI. This CDR3 is 13 amino acids long. CDR3 nucleotides: TGTGCCAGCACTCCCAGTGGACAGGGGGCTCTTAACTTC. As protein: CASTPSGQGALNF.

The J gene is TRBJ1-5, the V gene TRBV9; the D is unclear. The CDR3 totals 14 residues. V dropped 0 bases and J dropped 3 bases, with 7 bases sitting between them. Germline V gene sequence: CDR1 SGDLS, CDR2 YYNGEE. This CDR3 is CASSVDSYNQPQHF. CDR3 nucleotide sequence: TGTGCCAGCAGCGTAGACAGTTACAATCAGCCCCAGCATTTT.

The gene calls are TRBV19 and TRBJ2-5, with a possible D match to TRBD1 (6 bases). This CDR3 comprises 14 residues. The germline V and J ends were trimmed by 4 bases and 2 bases, with 11 bases remaining between them. CDR1 and CDR2 from the germline V gene are LNHDA and SQIVND (reference sequence). This chain's CDR3 is CASSKQGTQETQYF. As DNA, the CDR3 is TGTGCCAGTAGTAAACAGGGCACACAAGAGACCCAGTACTTC.

This clone was found once. The V call is TRBV19, the J call TRBJ2-7, with D maybe TRBD2 (5 bases). CDR1 and CDR2 (germline): LNHDA, SQIVND (reference sequence). The length of the CDR3 is 14 residues. The V and J ends lost 6 bases and 0 bases respectively, with 12 bases between them. In DNA, the CDR3 is TGTGCCAGTAGCCCCGGGAATCCCTCCTACGAGCAGTACTTC. Its translation is CASSPGNPSYEQYF.

This clone was seen only a few times. The gene calls are TRBV18 and TRBJ1-4; 9 nucleotides match TRBD1. J was trimmed by 0 bases and V by 3 bases; bases with no gene match: 5. Germline lookup yields CDR1 KGHSH and CDR2 LQKENI. This CDR3 has 17 residues. CDR3 nucleotides: TGTGCCAGCTCACCTCGTACAGGGGGCGCAACTAATGAAAAACTGTTTTTT. Translated, it gives CASSPRTGGATNEKLFF.

This sequence joins TRBV4-3 and TRBJ2-2, with D unclear. V was cut by 7 bases and J by 5 bases, with 17 bases left in between. Per the germline V gene, CDR1 is LGHNA and CDR2 is YSLEER. The CDR3 contains 15 residues. CDR3 amino acids: CASTLFVEATGELFF. CDR3 nucleotides: TGCGCCAGCACCTTGTTCGTTGAGGCGACCGGGGAGCTGTTTTTT.